The source of this T cell receptor beta chain is a study of CD8 T cells in Susac syndrome. RNA totalling about 0.45 to 1 ug underwent reverse transcription with random hexamers. Across 54 Vbeta and 13 Jbeta, immunoSEQ multiplex PCR amplified TCR beta CDR3. From the immunoSEQ multiplex PCR reads, TCRdb called clonotypes with MiXCR, one entry per CDR3 protein. This sample has 190,000 or so distinct CDR3 sequences; around 96% occur once, and the top ten carry under 0.095%. CD8+ and CD4+ T cells were negatively isolated; TEMRA cells were FACS-enriched. The germline V and J ends were trimmed by 8 bases and 1 base, with 11 bases remaining between them. Germline CDR1 reads SQVTM; CDR2 reads ANQGSEA. The CDR3 covers 12 residues.

J is TRBJ2-5 and V is TRBV29-1; D ambiguous. The sequenced sample was CD4+ T cells from PBMCs. The clonotype originates from a human donor with multiple sclerosis. The CDR3 bases are TGCAGCTCCGCGGTCTCCCAAGAGACCCAGTACTTC. Translation gives CSSAVSQETQYF.